One sample yielded the 15 T cell receptor beta chains listed below, sequenced in a study of graft-versus-host responses after intestinal transplantation. Sequencing was performed with immunoSEQ multiplex PCR; in TCRdb, only in-frame clones are kept and a portion is missing. The sample includes approximately 94,000 clones, roughly 87% of them seen just once. These TCRs are of unknown antigen specificity. Material: unstimulated CD4+ T cells sorted from spleen or lymph node cells, obtained before transplant. The receptor source for this set is a human donor who was the organ donor for an intestinal transplant.

This chain uses TRBV29-1 with TRBJ1-1, with 10 nucleotides matching TRBD1. The germline CDR1 and CDR2 sequences are SQVTM and ANQGSEA. V lost 7 bases and J lost 7; bases outside the gene matches: 9. CDR3 length: 13 residues. This CDR3 reads CSGDRGERGEAFF. In DNA form, the CDR3 reads TGCAGCGGGGACAGGGGAGAAAGGGGTGAAGCTTTCTTT.

This clone came up a few times. The chain carries TRBV19 and TRBJ2-1; D perhaps matches TRBD1 (7 bases). V lost 8 bases and J lost 4, with 12 bases in between. CDR1 and CDR2 from the germline V gene are LNHDA and SQIVND (reference sequence). This CDR3 has 13 residues. The CDR3 sequence: CASCGTAYNEQFF. In DNA, the CDR3 is TGTGCCAGTTGCGGGACAGCATACAATGAGCAGTTCTTC.

This chain uses TRBV25-1 with TRBJ1-4; D gene unclear. Germline V gene sequence: CDR1 MGHDK, CDR2 SYGVNS. With 1 base removed from V and 0 bases from J, the gap between germline ends came to 9 bases. The CDR3 length is 16 residues. The CDR3 nucleotides are TGTGCCAGCAGTGAATCCGTCGGTGCAACTAATGAAAAACTGTTTTTT. Encoded protein: CASSESVGATNEKLFF.

The rearrangement uses TRBV19 and TRBJ1-2; 7 bases line up with TRBD1. The CDR3 totals 12 residues. J lost 4 bases, V lost 9 bases, and 5 bases had no gene match. Germline V gives CDR1 LNHDA, CDR2 SQIVND (reference sequence). The CDR3 DNA reads TGTGCCAGCGGAGGGGGCACCTATGGCTACACCTTC. Translated: CASGGGTYGYTF.

The J gene is TRBJ1-5, the V gene TRBV5-1, with D unresolved. With 0 bases removed from V and 0 bases from J, the gap between germline ends came to 7 bases. The CDR3 is 15 residues long. CDR1 and CDR2 from the germline V gene are SGHRS and YFSETQ. CDR3 in DNA: TGCGCCAGCAGCTTGGGCTCGTATAGCAATCAGCCCCAGCATTTT. Protein: CASSLGSYSNQPQHF.

The sample holds a few counts of this clone. This rearrangement joins TRBV18 to TRBJ1-6, with D unresolved. This CDR3 contains 15 residues. Looked up from germline, CDR1 is KGHSH and CDR2 is LQKENI. The V end was cut by 3 bases, the J end by 0 bases, with 6 bases between. The CDR3 protein is CASSPRDSYNSPLHF. CDR3 bases: TGTGCCAGCTCACCCCGGGACTCCTATAATTCACCCCTCCACTTT.

The genes are TRBV10-1 and TRBJ1-3, with a weak D call TRBD1 (5 bases). Trimming pared 8 bases from V and 3 bases from J, leaving 8 bases between. The germline gives CDR1 WNHNN, CDR2 SYGVQD (reference sequence). There are 12 residues in the CDR3. CDR3 sequence: CASGDLGNTIYF. CDR3 DNA: TGCGCCAGCGGGGACCTTGGAAACACCATATATTTT.

This chain connects TRBV19 to TRBJ1-5; TRBD1 matches 7 bases. Trimming at V came to 2 bases and at J to 2 bases, leaving 6 bases not matched to a gene. The CDR3 has 16 residues. Per germline, CDR1 LNHDA and CDR2 SQIVND (reference sequence). This CDR3 is CASSILTGTGNQPQHF. In DNA form, the CDR3 reads TGTGCCAGTAGTATATTAACCGGGACAGGCAATCAGCCCCAGCATTTT. The whole variable domain, remainder taken from reference TRBV19 and TRBJ1-5, is DGGITQSPKYLFRKEGQNVTLSCEQNLNHDAMYWYRQDPGQGLRLIYYSQIVNDFQKGDIAEGYSVSREKKESFPLTVTSAQKNPTAFYLCASSILTGTGNQPQHFGDGTRLSIL.

The chain joins TRBV6-6 to TRBJ2-3; 8 nucleotides agree with TRBD2. V shed 6 bases and J 3 bases; nucleotides not matched to a gene: 5. CDR1 is MNHNY and CDR2 is SVGAGI in the germline V gene (reference sequence). The CDR3 loop spans 14 amino acids. The CDR3 is CASRPGLGTDTQYF. In DNA form, the CDR3 reads TGTGCCAGCAGACCGGGACTAGGGACAGATACGCAGTATTTT.

This chain links TRBV5-3 with TRBJ1-6; TRBD1 is a possible D gene (6 bases). TRBV5-3 is placed among ORFs of uncertain function. This CDR3 contains 15 residues. V was trimmed by 9 bases and J by 7 bases, leaving 20 bases between them. CDR3 nucleotides: TGTGCCATCTTACCTGGGGGGGCAAGGAATTCACCCCTCCACTTT. Translation: CAILPGGARNSPLHF.

This rearrangement joins TRBV6-5 to TRBJ2-7, with 9 bases that match TRBD2. Germline assignment: CDR1 MNHEY and CDR2 SVGAGI. The CDR3 extends over 15 amino acids. With V trimmed by 2 bases and J by 4 bases, 6 bases remained unmatched. CDR3 protein: CASSYEGGGAYEQYF. CDR3 bases: TGTGCCAGCAGTTACGAAGGCGGGGGGGCGTACGAGCAGTACTTC.

V is TRBV30 and J is TRBJ2-2, with TRBD1 as a possible D gene (5 bases). The CDR3 has 15 residues. CDR1 and CDR2 (germline): GTSNPN, SVGIG (reference sequence). With 1 base removed from V and 4 bases from J, the gap between germline ends came to 13 bases. CDR3 residues: CAWSETQGPTGELFF. The CDR3 region has the DNA TGTGCCTGGAGTGAAACCCAGGGTCCCACCGGGGAGCTGTTTTTT.

The J gene is TRBJ1-5, the V gene TRBV5-6; D possibly corresponds to TRBD1 (6 bases). The CDR3 covers 16 residues. Germline assignment: CDR1 SGHDT and CDR2 YYEEEE. The V end was cut by 2 bases, the J end by 3 bases, with 15 bases between. CDR3 in DNA: TGTGCCAGCAGCTTTGGGGGCTTGGTTTTCAATCAGCCCCAGCATTTT. Translating it yields CASSFGGLVFNQPQHF.

The V gene is TRBV4-1, the J gene TRBJ1-1; a weak D match, TRBD1 (5 bases). Trimming removed 2 bases from V and 1 base from J, with 11 bases in between. Germline loops: CDR1 MGHRA, CDR2 YSYEKL. CDR3 length: 15 amino acids. CDR3 protein: CASSQRGRRNTEAFF. CDR3 nucleotide sequence: TGCGCCAGCAGCCAACGGGGGAGACGGAACACTGAAGCTTTCTTT.

CDR3 coding DNA: TGTGCCAGCAGTGCTTTCTTCGGACAGAATACTGAAGCTTTCTTT. Translation gives CASSAFFGQNTEAFF. This chain connects TRBV25-1 to TRBJ1-1; a possible D gene is TRBD1 (6 bases). CDR1 is MGHDK, CDR2 SYGVNS, per germline. With 4 bases removed from V and 5 bases from J, the gap between germline ends came to 17 bases. The CDR3 contains 15 residues.